Each of the 29 T cell receptor beta chains below was sequenced from the same sample in a study of identical twins. TCRdb itself ran the 5' RACE reads through MiXCR, one entry per CDR3 protein. This sample has approximately 210,000 distinct CDR3 sequences; more than 15% occur once, and the top ten carry 35% to 45%. Separately, the same data were catalogued under a study of T cells expressing NK-cell markers.

The sequencing sample was made of CD8+ T cells sorted from blood. The receptors stem from a woman aged 18-30 years in good health.

V usage is TRBV7-3 and J usage is TRBJ2-3; possibly TRBD2 for D (7 bases). V lost 4 bases, J lost 2 bases, and 13 bases lay in between. CDR1 is SGHTA, CDR2 FQGTGA, per germline. The CDR3 spans 15 residues. This chain's CDR3 is CASSSGGLNTDTQYF. CDR3 coding DNA: TGTGCCAGCAGCTCCGGGGGGCTCAACACAGATACGCAGTATTTT.

The chain employs TRBV18 and TRBJ2-1, with D perhaps matching TRBD1 (6 bases). This CDR3 comprises 16 residues. Germline CDR1 KGHSH, CDR2 LQKENI. V gave up 2 bases and J gave up 0 bases, with 11 bases separating them. As DNA, the CDR3 is TGTGCCAGCTCACCAACAGGGCTATACTCCTACAATGAGCAGTTCTTC. Translating it yields CASSPTGLYSYNEQFF.

In this sample, this clonotype turned up many times. V and J are TRBV29-1 and TRBJ2-1; D not certain. CDR3 length: 8 residues. The V and J ends lost 4 bases and 12 bases respectively, with 4 bases between them. CDR1 SQVTM and CDR2 ANQGSEA come from the germline V gene. CDR3 DNA: TGCAGCGTTGTAGGGCAGTTCTTC. Its protein is CSVVGQFF.

This clonotype has just a few counts. V is TRBV12-3 or TRBV12-4 and J is TRBJ2-3; either TRBD1 or TRBD2 may fit D (5 bases each). The CDR3 consists of 15 residues. V was clipped by 6 bases and J by 2 bases, with 15 bases between them. Written as DNA, the CDR3 is TGTGCCAGCAGCATTCCAAGAGGGGTCACAGATACGCAGTATTTT. Amino acids: CASSIPRGVTDTQYF.

This clonotype was observed a few times. V usage is TRBV29-1 and J usage is TRBJ1-1; 9 bases agree with TRBD1. The CDR3 extends over 13 amino acids. V shed 4 bases and J 7 bases; nucleotides not matched to a gene: 7. In germline, CDR1 is SQVTM, CDR2 ANQGSEA. Here the CDR3 DNA reads TGCAGCGTTGCCGGGACAGGGCACTATGAAGCTTTCTTT. It yields the protein CSVAGTGHYEAFF.

The sample holds a few counts of this clonotype. The chain combines TRBV9 with TRBJ2-3; 8 bases line up with TRBD2. The V gene end was trimmed by 7 bases and the J gene end by 4 bases; junction bases not matched to a gene: 8. The CDR3 extends over 14 amino acids. Germline V CDR1 and CDR2: SGDLS, YYNGEE. The CDR3 DNA reads as TGTGCCAGCTCCTCGGGGGGGCAGGCAGATACGCAGTATTTT. Translating it yields CASSSGGQADTQYF.

This chain uses TRBV20-1 with TRBJ2-1; 7 bases agree with TRBD2. The CDR3 has 16 amino acids. Germline lookup yields CDR1 DFQATT and CDR2 SNEGSKA (reference sequence). V lost 4 bases to trimming and J lost 5 bases; unmatched junction nucleotides: 14. DNA of the CDR3: TGCAGTGCTACGGTCTTGGGCGGGAGCCCAAACAATGAGCAGTTCTTC. This gives the protein CSATVLGGSPNNEQFF.

The chain joins TRBV27 to TRBJ2-5; a possible D gene is TRBD2 (5 bases). V was trimmed by 5 bases and J by 0 bases, leaving 13 bases between them. This CDR3 is 15 amino acids long. Germline CDR1 MNHEY, CDR2 SMNVEV (reference sequence). CDR3 protein: CASSDGVANQETQYF. CDR3 bases: TGTGCCAGCAGTGACGGGGTGGCCAACCAAGAGACCCAGTACTTC.

This clonotype was counted between two and nine times. The V gene is TRBV3-1, the J gene TRBJ2-1; 8 bases line up with TRBD2. The CDR3 is 15 amino acids. Looked up from germline, CDR1 is LGHDT and CDR2 is YNNKEL (reference sequence). J was trimmed by 7 bases and V by 0 bases; bases with no gene match: 5. CDR3 coding DNA: TGTGCCAGCAGCCAAGATCTGGGACTAGTAAATGAGCAGTTCTTC. Residues: CASSQDLGLVNEQFF.

The DNA for the CDR3 is TGCAGTGCAACCGGGACTAGCGGAGAGACCCAGTACTTC. Amino acid sequence: CSATGTSGETQYF. J is TRBJ2-5 and V is TRBV20-1, with 11 positions matching TRBD2. The V gene's germline CDR1 is DFQATT and CDR2 SNEGSKA (reference sequence). The CDR3 totals 13 residues. Losses at the gene ends were 6 bases for V and 4 bases for J; bases not matched to a gene: 4.

The rearrangement links TRBV5-5 to TRBJ2-5; D is possibly TRBD2 (5 bases). The germline V gene has CDR1 SGHKS and CDR2 YYEKEE (reference sequence). The CDR3 spans 13 residues. The V end was cut by 4 bases, the J end by 5 bases, with 12 bases between. The CDR3 reads CASSPAGRETQYF. In nucleotides, the CDR3 is TGTGCCAGCAGCCCGGCGGGTAGGGAGACCCAGTACTTC.

The CDR3 is CSANPQGLNTEAFF. The CDR3 nucleotides are TGCAGTGCTAACCCCCAGGGCTTGAACACTGAAGCTTTCTTT. The chain is built from TRBV20-1 and TRBJ1-1, with TRBD1 as a possible D gene (5 bases). The ends were cut back, 4 bases at V and 0 bases at J, with 12 bases in the middle. CDR3 length: 14 residues. Per germline, CDR1 DFQATT and CDR2 SNEGSKA (reference sequence).

There are a few counts of this clonotype. The chain uses TRBV11-2 and TRBJ2-3, with 11 bases aligning to TRBD2. Unmatched junction bases numbered 8, after V lost 3 bases and J lost 0 bases. Germline loops: CDR1 SGHAT, CDR2 FQNNGV. The CDR3 covers 18 residues. The CDR3 nucleotides are TGTGCCAGCAGCTTGCCCGGGACTAGCGGATTTAGCACAGATACGCAGTATTTT. Protein: CASSLPGTSGFSTDTQYF.

The V gene is TRBV9, the J gene TRBJ2-6; 7 nucleotides line up with TRBD1. After removal of 2 bases from V and 2 bases from J, the junction contained 4 bases not matched to a gene. The CDR3 loop spans 16 amino acids. Germline lookup yields CDR1 SGDLS and CDR2 YYNGEE. The CDR3, as DNA: TGTGCCAGCAGCGTTCTCAGGGGGACTGGGGCCAACGTCCTGACTTTC. It translates to CASSVLRGTGANVLTF.

This chain connects TRBV2 to TRBJ2-3; tentatively, D is TRBD2 (6 bases). The CDR3 has 12 residues. Per the germline V gene, CDR1 is SNHLY and CDR2 is FYNNEI. V was shortened by 6 bases and J by 13 bases, with 17 bases between the two germline ends. The CDR3 loop is CASSMGLPDEYF. The CDR3 DNA is TGTGCCAGCAGCATGGGACTTCCCGATGAGTATTTT. Full variable domain (outside the CDR3, taken from reference TRBV2 and TRBJ2-3): EPEVTQTPSHQVTQMGQEVILRCVPISNHLYFYWYRQILGQKVEFLVSFYNNEISEKSEIFDDQFSVERPDGSNFTLKIRSTKLEDSAMYFCASSMGLPDEYFGPGTRLTVL.

Only a few counts were recorded for this clonotype. The CDR3 sequence: CASSSPSGGPGEETQYF. CDR3 sequence (DNA): TGTGCCAGCAGTTCGCCCAGCGGGGGCCCTGGGGAAGAGACCCAGTACTTC. V is TRBV12-3 or TRBV12-4 and J is TRBJ2-5; TRBD2 matches at 8 bases. The CDR3 contains 17 residues. V shed 4 bases and J 3 bases; nucleotides not matched to a gene: 13.

This clonotype was found many times. The chain recombines TRBV6-5 with TRBJ2-6; D call uncertain. Germline lookup yields CDR1 MNHEY and CDR2 SVGAGI. The CDR3 contains 13 residues. Trimming removed 3 bases from V and 10 bases from J, with 10 bases in between. The CDR3 sequence: CASSYFRLNVLTF. In DNA form, the CDR3 reads TGTGCCAGCAGTTATTTCCGCCTGAACGTCCTGACTTTC.

The chain employs TRBV6-2 or TRBV6-3 and TRBJ2-7; 8 bases fit TRBD2. The V gene end was trimmed by 9 bases and the J gene end by 9 bases; junction bases not matched to a gene: 7. This CDR3 region has 11 residues. The germline V gene encodes CDR1 MNHEY and CDR2 SVGEGT. CDR3: CASGGSGRQYF. CDR3 bases: TGTGCCAGTGGGGGAAGCGGGAGGCAGTACTTC.

The chain uses TRBV4-1 and TRBJ2-1; D could derive from TRBD1 or TRBD2 (5 bases each). The CDR3 contains 17 residues. Trimming pared 1 base from V and 8 bases from J, leaving 21 bases between. The germline gives CDR1 MGHRA, CDR2 YSYEKL. The CDR3 sequence: CASSQAGTSAGTHEQFF. Written as DNA, the CDR3 is TGCGCCAGCAGCCAAGCGGGGACCTCGGCGGGTACCCATGAGCAGTTCTTC.

This clonotype showed up just a few times. The rearrangement uses TRBV6-6 and TRBJ1-2; unclear D gene. CDR1 and CDR2 (germline): MNHNY, SVGAGI (reference sequence). V was cut by 0 bases and J by 8 bases, with 10 bases left in between. The CDR3 extends over 13 amino acids. The CDR3 DNA reads as TGTGCCAGCAGTTACTCGCCTGGTGAAGGCTACACCTTC. Its protein product is CASSYSPGEGYTF.

This clonotype was observed a few times. The gene calls are TRBV12-3 or TRBV12-4 and TRBJ1-2; 10 bases fit TRBD1. Trimming took 5 bases from V and 4 from J; bases not matched to a gene: 13. This CDR3 spans 17 amino acids. This chain's CDR3 is CASSQDRGTQGIYGYTF. The CDR3 coding sequence is TGTGCCAGCAGTCAGGACAGGGGGACTCAGGGGATCTATGGCTACACCTTC.

This clonotype was seen more than once but under ten times. The rearrangement joins TRBV20-1 to TRBJ2-5; D might be TRBD1 (5 bases). V lost 2 bases and J 4 bases, leaving 17 bases between the germline ends. CDR1 and CDR2 from the germline V gene are DFQATT and SNEGSKA (reference sequence). The CDR3 totals 15 residues. The CDR3 DNA is TGCAGTGCTAGACCATATAAGGGGTTCGCAGAGACCCAGTACTTC. This gives the protein CSARPYKGFAETQYF.

The chain links TRBV9 to TRBJ2-2, with 9 bases lining up with TRBD2. CDR1 and CDR2 from the germline V gene are SGDLS and YYNGEE. J was trimmed by 0 bases and V by 1 base; bases with no gene match: 4. The CDR3 covers 17 residues. The CDR3 reads CASSVPIAGANTGELFF. The CDR3 nucleotides read TGTGCCAGCAGCGTACCCATAGCGGGGGCGAACACCGGGGAGCTGTTTTTT.

This clonotype has just a few counts. This chain joins TRBV9 and TRBJ1-5; D possibly corresponds to TRBD1 (5 bases). This CDR3 spans 12 amino acids. The V gene's germline CDR1 is SGDLS and CDR2 YYNGEE. Trimming took 7 bases from V and 2 from J, leaving 7 bases between them. DNA of the CDR3: TGTGCCAGCGGGGGTGGCAATCAGCCCCAGCATTTT. Translating it yields CASGGGNQPQHF.

V is TRBV11-1 and J is TRBJ2-3; possible D gene TRBD2, 5 bases. The V end lost 4 bases, the J end lost 0 bases, and 20 bases lay between the germline ends. The CDR3 loop spans 18 amino acids. The germline V gene encodes CDR1 SGHAT and CDR2 FQDESV (reference sequence). For the CDR3, the DNA is TGTGCCAGCAGCTCACAATCGCGCGGCGGGCCAAGCACAGATACGCAGTATTTT. Its protein product is CASSSQSRGGPSTDTQYF. Supplemented by reference TRBV11-1 and TRBJ2-3, the full variable domain reads EAEVAQSPRYKITEKSQAVAFWCDPISGHATLYWYRQILGQGPELLVQFQDESVVDDSQLPKDRFSAERLKGVDSTLKIQPAELGDSAMYLCASSSQSRGGPSTDTQYFGPGTRLTVL.

The V gene is TRBV12-3 or TRBV12-4, the J gene TRBJ2-3; D is unresolved. CDR3 length equals 14 residues. V was shortened by 2 bases and J by 4 bases, with 10 bases between the two germline ends. This CDR3 is CASSLRFLPDTQYF. As DNA, the CDR3 is TGTGCCAGCAGTTTAAGGTTCCTGCCAGATACGCAGTATTTT.

This clonotype has only a few counts. This chain joins TRBV29-1 and TRBJ2-7, with 10 bases matching TRBD2. After removal of 6 bases from V and 1 base from J, the junction contained 6 bases not matched to a gene. This CDR3 contains 14 residues. Germline V gives CDR1 SQVTM, CDR2 ANQGSEA. CDR3 region: CSVLLAGGSYEQYF. The DNA for the CDR3 is TGCAGCGTCCTCTTAGCGGGAGGATCCTACGAGCAGTACTTC.

The CDR3 bases are TGTGCCAGCAGCCCGGGACTAGCGGGAGCGTACACCGGGGAGCTGTTTTTT. This gives the protein CASSPGLAGAYTGELFF. The chain uses TRBV7-2 and TRBJ2-2, with TRBD2 identical over 14 bases. Trimming cost V 5 bases and J 3 bases; bases outside gene matches: 5. The CDR3 contains 17 residues. Germline V lookup: CDR1 SGHTA, CDR2 FQGNSA.

The rearrangement uses TRBV5-8 and TRBJ2-3, with a tentative D call TRBD1 (5 bases). Germline CDR1 and CDR2: SGHTS and YDEGEE. The V and J ends lost 3 bases and 3 bases respectively, with 17 bases between them. The CDR3 sequence is 16 residues long. CDR3 residues: CASSWGMELGTDTQYF. CDR3 DNA sequence: TGTGCCAGCAGCTGGGGCATGGAGCTAGGGACAGATACGCAGTATTTT.